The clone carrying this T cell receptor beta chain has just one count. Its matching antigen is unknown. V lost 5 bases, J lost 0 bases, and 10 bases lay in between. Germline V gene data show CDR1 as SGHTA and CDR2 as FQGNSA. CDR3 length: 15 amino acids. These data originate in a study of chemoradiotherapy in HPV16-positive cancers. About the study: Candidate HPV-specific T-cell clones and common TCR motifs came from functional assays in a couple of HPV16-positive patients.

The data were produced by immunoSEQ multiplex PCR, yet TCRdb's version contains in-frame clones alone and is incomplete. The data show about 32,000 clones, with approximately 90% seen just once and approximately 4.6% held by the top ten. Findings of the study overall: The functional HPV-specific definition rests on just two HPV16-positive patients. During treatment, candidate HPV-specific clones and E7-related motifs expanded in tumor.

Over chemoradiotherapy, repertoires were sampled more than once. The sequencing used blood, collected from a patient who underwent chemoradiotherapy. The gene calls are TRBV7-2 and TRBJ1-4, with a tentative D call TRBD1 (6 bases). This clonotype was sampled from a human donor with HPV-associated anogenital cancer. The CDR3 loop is CASSRQDATNEKLFF. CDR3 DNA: TGTGCCAGCAGCCGACAGGACGCAACTAATGAAAAACTGTTTTTT.